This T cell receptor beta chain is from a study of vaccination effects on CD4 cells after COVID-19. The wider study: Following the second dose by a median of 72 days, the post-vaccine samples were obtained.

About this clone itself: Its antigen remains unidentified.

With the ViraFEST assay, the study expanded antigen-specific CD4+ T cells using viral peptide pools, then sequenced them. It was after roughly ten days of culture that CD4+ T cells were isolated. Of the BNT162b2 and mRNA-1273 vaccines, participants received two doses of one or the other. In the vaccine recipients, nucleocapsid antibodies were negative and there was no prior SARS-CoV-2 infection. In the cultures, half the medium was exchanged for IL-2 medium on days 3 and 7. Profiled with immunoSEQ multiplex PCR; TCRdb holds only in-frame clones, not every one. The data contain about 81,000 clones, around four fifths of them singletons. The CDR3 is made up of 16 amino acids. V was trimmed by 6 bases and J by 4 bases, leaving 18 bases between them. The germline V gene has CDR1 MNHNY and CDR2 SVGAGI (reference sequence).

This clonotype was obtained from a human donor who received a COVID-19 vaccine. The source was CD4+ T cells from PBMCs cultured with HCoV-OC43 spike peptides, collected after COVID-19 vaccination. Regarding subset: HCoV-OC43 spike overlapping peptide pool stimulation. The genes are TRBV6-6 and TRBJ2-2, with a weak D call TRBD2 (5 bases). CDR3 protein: CASRPGGPSSTGELFF. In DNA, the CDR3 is TGTGCCAGCAGACCCGGCGGGCCTTCTAGCACCGGGGAGCTGTTTTTT.